One sample yielded the 13 T cell receptor beta chains listed below, sequenced in a study of T-cell reconstitution after alpha-beta-depleted transplantation in children (dated by TCRdb to 2015 to 2016). Libraries were built with PCR. Data came from an Illumina HiSeq 2500. Molecular barcoding was employed in the preparation of TCR libraries, with unique molecular identifiers being used to normalize TCRbeta repertoire quantification. TCRdb took the public reads, trimmed them with fastp at Q25, ran MiXCR for clone calling and kept in-frame beta chains. One record per CDR3 amino acid sequence lists the most common genes and DNA. This sample has around 800,000 distinct CDR3 sequences in its table, and roughly 15% of those were observed once. 5% of the sample is held by the ten biggest clonotypes. Read against the paper, the sample's treatment or condition label means: allogeneic hematopoietic cell transplantation with graft depleted of TCRalphabeta T cells and CD19 B cells.

The starting material was PBMCs, mostly from graft donor cells, obtained 360 days after TCRalphabeta/CD19-depleted stem cell transplant. The receptors were sampled from a male patient between 5 and 17 years old who had a stem cell transplant for acute lymphoblastic leukemia, so the T cells may come from the graft donor.

The CDR3 DNA follows: TGTGCCATCAGTCCAGGACAGAACGCCTACGAGCAGTACTTC. As protein: CAISPGQNAYEQYF. The rearrangement links TRBV10-3 to TRBJ2-7; maybe TRBD1 (6 bases). The CDR3 length is 14 residues. The V end lost 5 bases, the J end lost 2 bases, and 13 bases lay between the germline ends. Germline V lookup: CDR1 ENHRY, CDR2 SYGVKD.

This clonotype was picked up many times. V usage is TRBV4-1 and J usage is TRBJ1-5; D is uncertain. The CDR3 is made up of 13 amino acids. CDR1 is MGHRA, CDR2 YSYEKL, per germline. The V end was cut by 1 base, the J end by 4 bases, with 5 bases between. CDR3 sequence reads: CASSQAPNQPQHF. The CDR3 DNA reads TGCGCCAGCAGCCAAGCTCCGAATCAGCCCCAGCATTTT.

The chain carries TRBV20-1 and TRBJ2-7; D might be TRBD1 (6 bases). Looked up from germline, CDR1 is DFQATT and CDR2 is SNEGSKA (reference sequence). Trimming removed 5 bases from V and 2 bases from J, with 16 bases in between. The CDR3 extends over 14 amino acids. CDR3 nucleotides: TGCAGTGCTCGGGCCCGGGGACAAGCCTACGAGCAGTACTTC. This codes for CSARARGQAYEQYF.

The table lists this clonotype with a few counts. The chain employs TRBV5-1 and TRBJ2-1; D is ambiguous. This CDR3 spans 13 amino acids. The V gene's germline CDR1 is SGHRS and CDR2 YFSETQ. Trimming pared 0 bases from V and 10 bases from J, leaving 11 bases between. CDR3 region: CASSLAEDGEQFF. The CDR3 nucleotides read TGCGCCAGCAGCTTGGCCGAGGACGGCGAGCAGTTCTTC.

V usage is TRBV6-5 and J usage is TRBJ1-1, with a possible D match to TRBD1 (5 bases). Germline loops: CDR1 MNHEY, CDR2 SVGAGI. The CDR3 runs to 14 residues. Trimming removed 0 bases from V and 8 bases from J, with 13 bases in between. The CDR3 sequence is CASSYSDSGLEAFF. The CDR3 DNA reads TGTGCCAGCAGTTACTCCGACAGCGGGCTCGAAGCTTTCTTT.

CDR3 in amino acids: CSAKLGDTQYF. CDR3 DNA sequence: TGCAGTGCTAAGTTGGGGGATACGCAGTATTTT. The chain couples TRBV20-1 to TRBJ2-3; D unclear. The germline V gene encodes CDR1 DFQATT and CDR2 SNEGSKA (reference sequence). The CDR3 is 11 residues long. V was cut by 4 bases and J by 6 bases, with 8 bases left in between.

This clonotype was recorded many times. Here the CDR3 reads CSAPTGRFLYSYEQYF. CDR3 in DNA: TGCAGTGCCCCGACAGGGCGCTTTCTTTACTCCTACGAGCAGTACTTC. V and J are TRBV20-1 and TRBJ2-7, with TRBD1 identical over 7 bases. V was clipped by 6 bases and J by 0 bases; unmatched bases: 14. This CDR3 has 16 residues. Germline V CDR1 and CDR2: DFQATT, SNEGSKA (reference sequence).

The CDR3: CASSSGSHQETQYF. CDR3 bases: TGTGCCAGCAGTAGCGGGAGCCACCAAGAGACCCAGTACTTC. The V call is TRBV27, the J call TRBJ2-5, with 8 bases aligning to TRBD2. V lost 5 bases and J lost 0; bases outside the gene matches: 2. Germline CDR1 is MNHEY and CDR2 is SMNVEV (reference sequence). The CDR3 length is 14 residues.

This chain connects TRBV3-1 to TRBJ2-1; unclear D gene. Germline loops: CDR1 LGHDT, CDR2 YNNKEL (reference sequence). The V end was cut by 2 bases, the J end by 0 bases, with 17 bases between. The CDR3 is 18 residues long. CDR3 coding DNA: TGTGCCAGCAGCCAACGTAGCCCCGGTTTAGTCTCCTACAATGAGCAGTTCTTC. Translating it yields CASSQRSPGLVSYNEQFF.

This clonotype was seen only a few times. V usage is TRBV5-5 and J usage is TRBJ2-7, with D unclear. The CDR3 totals 14 residues. V lost 1 base and J 2 bases, leaving 10 bases between the germline ends. Germline V lookup: CDR1 SGHKS, CDR2 YYEKEE (reference sequence). The CDR3: CASSLLFSTYEQYF. The CDR3 bases are TGTGCCAGCAGCTTGCTCTTCAGCACCTACGAGCAGTACTTC.

There are many counts of this clonotype. This chain links TRBV5-1 with TRBJ2-4; 7 bases map to TRBD1. This CDR3 is built from 13 residues. With V trimmed by 0 bases and J by 10 bases, 4 bases remained unmatched. In germline, CDR1 is SGHRS, CDR2 YFSETQ. CDR3 DNA: TGCGCCAGCAGCTTGGAAGGGGGCGGGATTCAGTACTTC. Residues: CASSLEGGGIQYF. Looking up the rest from reference TRBV5-1 and TRBJ2-4 gives the full variable domain: KAGVTQTPRYLIKTRGQQVTLSCSPISGHRSVSWYQQTPGQGLQFLFEYFSETQRNKGNFPGRFSGRQFSNSRSEMNVSTLELGDSALYLCASSLEGGGIQYFGAGTRLSVL.

V and J are TRBV7-8 and TRBJ2-3; maybe TRBD2 (6 bases). This CDR3 comprises 15 residues. Germline CDR1 and CDR2: SGHVS and FQNEAQ. The V and J ends lost 2 bases and 2 bases respectively, with 11 bases between them. CDR3 nucleotide sequence: TGTGCCAGCAGCTTACCGGGACTCTCCACAGATACGCAGTATTTT. Translation gives CASSLPGLSTDTQYF.

This clonotype was observed a few times. This sequence joins TRBV3-1 and TRBJ2-7, with 7 bases identical to TRBD2. This CDR3 is 13 amino acids long. V shed 9 bases, J shed 3 bases, and the junction held 8 bases outside the gene matches. Germline CDR1 LGHDT, CDR2 YNNKEL (reference sequence). The chain's CDR3 is CASREGRDYEQYF. The CDR3 DNA reads TGTGCCAGTCGCGAGGGGAGGGACTACGAGCAGTACTTC.